This T cell receptor (beta chain) was captured in a study of T cell responses to AZD1222 COVID-19 vaccine. The data were produced by immunoSEQ multiplex PCR, yet TCRdb's version contains in-frame clones alone and is incomplete. The sample records 100,000 to 150,000 clones, approximately 88% being singletons. This receptor was taken from an adult in good health. Here the sequenced sample was peripheral blood, taken on day 0 of AZD1222 vaccination.

The CDR3 region has the DNA TGTGCCAGCAGTTACTCGAGAGTGGGAGGGTACAATGAGCAGTTCTTC. Amino acids: CASSYSRVGGYNEQFF. The chain combines TRBV6-5 with TRBJ2-1; TRBD2 aligns across 7 bases. V lost 0 bases and J lost 4; bases outside the gene matches: 6. Germline assignment: CDR1 MNHEY and CDR2 SVGAGI. This CDR3 is built from 16 residues.